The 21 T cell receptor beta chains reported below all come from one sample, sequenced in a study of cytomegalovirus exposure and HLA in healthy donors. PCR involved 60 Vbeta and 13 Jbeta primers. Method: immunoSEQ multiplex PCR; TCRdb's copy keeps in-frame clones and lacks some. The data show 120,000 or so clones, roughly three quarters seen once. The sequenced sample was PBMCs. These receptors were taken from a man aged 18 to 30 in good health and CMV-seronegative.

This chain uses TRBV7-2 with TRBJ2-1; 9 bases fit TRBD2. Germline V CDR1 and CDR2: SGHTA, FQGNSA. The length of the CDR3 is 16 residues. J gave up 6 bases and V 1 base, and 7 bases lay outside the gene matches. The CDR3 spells CASSLELAGVFNEQFF. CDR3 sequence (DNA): TGTGCCAGCAGCTTAGAGTTAGCGGGAGTTTTCAATGAGCAGTTCTTC.

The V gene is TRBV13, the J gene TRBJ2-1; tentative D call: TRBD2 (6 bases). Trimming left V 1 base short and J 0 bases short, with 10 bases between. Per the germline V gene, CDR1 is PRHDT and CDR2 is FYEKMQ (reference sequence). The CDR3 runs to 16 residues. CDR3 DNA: TGTGCCAGCAGCTTAGATATGGACTACTCCTACAATGAGCAGTTCTTC. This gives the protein CASSLDMDYSYNEQFF.

The CDR3 coding sequence is TGTGCCAGCTACAGTCCTACCAGAGATACGCAGTATTTT. Translation: CASYSPTRDTQYF. The chain has TRBV2 and TRBJ2-3, with unresolved D. This CDR3 region has 13 residues. Per the germline V gene, CDR1 is SNHLY and CDR2 is FYNNEI. Trimming took 8 bases from V and 5 from J, leaving 14 bases between them.

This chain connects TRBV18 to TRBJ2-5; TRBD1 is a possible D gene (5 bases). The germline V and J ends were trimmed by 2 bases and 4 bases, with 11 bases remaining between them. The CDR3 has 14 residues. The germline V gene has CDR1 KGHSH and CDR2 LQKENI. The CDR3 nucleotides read TGTGCCAGCTCACCAAGGGGTAAGGGAGAGACCCAGTACTTC. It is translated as CASSPRGKGETQYF.

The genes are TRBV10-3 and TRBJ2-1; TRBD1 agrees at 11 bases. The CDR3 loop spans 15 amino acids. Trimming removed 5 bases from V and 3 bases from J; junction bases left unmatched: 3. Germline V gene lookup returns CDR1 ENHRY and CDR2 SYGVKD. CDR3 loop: CAISSGTGGYNEQFF. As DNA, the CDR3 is TGTGCCATCAGTTCAGGGACAGGGGGCTACAATGAGCAGTTCTTC.

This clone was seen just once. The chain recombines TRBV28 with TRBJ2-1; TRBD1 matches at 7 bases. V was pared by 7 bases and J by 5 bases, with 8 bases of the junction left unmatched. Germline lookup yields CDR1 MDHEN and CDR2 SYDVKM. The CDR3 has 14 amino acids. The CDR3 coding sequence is TGTGCCAGCAATATCGACAGGGTTAACAATGAGCAGTTCTTC. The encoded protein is CASNIDRVNNEQFF.

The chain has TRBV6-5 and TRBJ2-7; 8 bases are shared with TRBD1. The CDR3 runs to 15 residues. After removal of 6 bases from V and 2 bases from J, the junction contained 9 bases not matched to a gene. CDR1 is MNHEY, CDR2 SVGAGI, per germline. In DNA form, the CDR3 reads TGTGCCAGCAGAGCAGGGGGCGCAGGAACCTACGAGCAGTACGTC. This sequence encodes CASRAGGAGTYEQYV.

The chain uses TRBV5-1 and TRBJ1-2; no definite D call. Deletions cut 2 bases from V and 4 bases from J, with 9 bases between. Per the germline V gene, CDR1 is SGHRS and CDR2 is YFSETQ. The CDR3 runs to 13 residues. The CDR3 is CASSFGVAYGYTF. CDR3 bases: TGCGCCAGCAGCTTCGGGGTGGCCTATGGCTACACCTTC.

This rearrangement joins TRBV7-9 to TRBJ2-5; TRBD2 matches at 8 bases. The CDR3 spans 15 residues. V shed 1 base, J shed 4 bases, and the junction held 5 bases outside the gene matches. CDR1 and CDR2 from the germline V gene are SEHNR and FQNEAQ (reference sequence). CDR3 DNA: TGTGCCAGCAGCTTAGTGTCGCTAGCGGGAGAGACCCAGTACTTC. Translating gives CASSLVSLAGETQYF.

The CDR3 nucleotides are TGTGCCAGCAGCCCAATTGGCGGGAGCTCCTACGAGCAGTACTTC. Translated: CASSPIGGSSYEQYF. V gene TRBV7-2 combines with J gene TRBJ2-7, with 7 bases fitting TRBD2. The trim removed 5 bases at V and 0 bases at J, leaving 7 bases unmatched. CDR3 length: 15 amino acids. Per the germline V gene, CDR1 is SGHTA and CDR2 is FQGNSA.

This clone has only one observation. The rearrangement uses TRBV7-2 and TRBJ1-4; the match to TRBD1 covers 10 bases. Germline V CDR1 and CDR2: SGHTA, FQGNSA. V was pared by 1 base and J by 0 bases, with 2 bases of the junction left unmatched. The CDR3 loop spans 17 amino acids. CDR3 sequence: CASSLVGQGATNEKLFF. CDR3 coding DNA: TGTGCCAGCAGCTTAGTCGGACAGGGGGCAACTAATGAAAAACTGTTTTTT.

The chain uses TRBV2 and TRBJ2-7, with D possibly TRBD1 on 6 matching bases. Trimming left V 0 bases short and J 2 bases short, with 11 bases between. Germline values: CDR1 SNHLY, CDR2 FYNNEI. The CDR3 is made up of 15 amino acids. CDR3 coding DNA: TGTGCCAGCAGTGAAGCGCAGGGGCAAACCTACGAGCAGTACGTC. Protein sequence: CASSEAQGQTYEQYV.

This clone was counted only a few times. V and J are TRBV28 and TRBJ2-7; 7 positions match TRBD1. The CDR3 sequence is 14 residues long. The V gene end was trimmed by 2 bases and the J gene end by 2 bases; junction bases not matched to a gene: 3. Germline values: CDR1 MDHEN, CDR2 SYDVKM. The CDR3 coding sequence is TGTGCCAGCAGTTTAACCCAGGGGGCCTACGAGCAGTACTTC. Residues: CASSLTQGAYEQYF.

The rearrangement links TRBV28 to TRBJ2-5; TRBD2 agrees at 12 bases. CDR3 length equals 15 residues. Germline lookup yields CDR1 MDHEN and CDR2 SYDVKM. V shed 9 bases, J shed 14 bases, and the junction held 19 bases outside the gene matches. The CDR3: CASQTGTSGSLPGYF. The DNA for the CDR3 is TGTGCCAGTCAGACCGGGACTAGCGGGTCTCTCCCCGGTTACTTC. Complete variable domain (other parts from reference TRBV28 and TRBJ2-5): DVKVTQSSRYLVKRTGEKVFLECVQDMDHENMFWYRQDPGLGLRLIYFSYDVKMKEKGDIPEGYSVSREKKERFSLILESASTNQTSMYLCASQTGTSGSLPGYFGPGTRLLVL.

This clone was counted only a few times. CDR3 nucleotide sequence: TGCAGCGTCGTCCAGGGGTGGACTGAAGCTTTCTTT. Its translation: CSVVQGWTEAFF. The chain has TRBV29-1 and TRBJ1-1, with D possibly being TRBD1 (6 bases). V was pared by 6 bases and J by 5 bases, with 13 bases between. This CDR3 is built from 12 residues. CDR1 and CDR2 (germline): SQVTM, ANQGSEA.

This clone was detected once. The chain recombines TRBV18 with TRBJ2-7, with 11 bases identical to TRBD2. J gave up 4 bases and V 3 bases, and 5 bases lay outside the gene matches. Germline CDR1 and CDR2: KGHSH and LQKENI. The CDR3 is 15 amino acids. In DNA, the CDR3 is TGTGCCAGCTCACCCCTCGGGACTAGCGGTTACGAGCAGTACGTC. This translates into CASSPLGTSGYEQYV.

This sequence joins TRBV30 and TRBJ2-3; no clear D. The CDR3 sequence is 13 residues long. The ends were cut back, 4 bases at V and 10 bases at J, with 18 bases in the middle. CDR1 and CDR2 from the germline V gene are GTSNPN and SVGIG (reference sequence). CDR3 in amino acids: CAWNGLYSSSQYF. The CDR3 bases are TGTGCCTGGAACGGGTTGTACTCTAGTTCGCAGTATTTT.

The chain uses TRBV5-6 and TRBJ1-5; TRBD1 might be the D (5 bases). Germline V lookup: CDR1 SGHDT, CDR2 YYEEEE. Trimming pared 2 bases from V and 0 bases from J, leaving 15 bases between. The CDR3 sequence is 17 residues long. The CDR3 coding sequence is TGTGCCAGCAGCTTCCGGCGGGACTCCTTTAGCAATCAGCCCCAGCATTTT. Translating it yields CASSFRRDSFSNQPQHF.

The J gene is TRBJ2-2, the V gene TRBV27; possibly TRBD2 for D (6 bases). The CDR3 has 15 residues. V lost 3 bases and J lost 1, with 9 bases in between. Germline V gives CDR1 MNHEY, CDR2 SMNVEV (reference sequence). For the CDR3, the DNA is TGTGCCAGCAGTTTGGCTAGCGTGAACACCGGGGAGCTGTTTTTT. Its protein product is CASSLASVNTGELFF.

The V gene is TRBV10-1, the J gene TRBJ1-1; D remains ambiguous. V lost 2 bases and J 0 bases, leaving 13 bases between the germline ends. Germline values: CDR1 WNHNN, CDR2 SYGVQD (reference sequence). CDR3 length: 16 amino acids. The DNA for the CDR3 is TGCGCCAGCAGTGAGCTCCGCAGGAAATTGAACACTGAAGCTTTCTTT. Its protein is CASSELRRKLNTEAFF.

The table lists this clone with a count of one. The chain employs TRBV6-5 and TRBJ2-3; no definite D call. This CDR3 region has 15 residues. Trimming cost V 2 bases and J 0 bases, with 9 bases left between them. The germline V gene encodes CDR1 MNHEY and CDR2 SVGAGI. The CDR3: CASSYVGTSTDTQYF. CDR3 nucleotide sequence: TGTGCCAGCAGTTACGTGGGCACTAGCACAGATACGCAGTATTTT.